Shown below are 3 T cell receptor beta chains from a single sample sequenced in a study of blood T cell repertoires in COVID-19. Measured with immunoSEQ multiplex PCR; TCRdb has only the in-frame clones, and not every one. The sample has 300,000 to 350,000 clones, 75% to 95% seen once; the top ten hold more than 6%. Source material: peripheral blood. The source of these receptors is a woman aged 30 to 39 with COVID-19, enrolled during active disease.

This chain joins TRBV19 and TRBJ2-1; the match to TRBD2 covers 7 bases. Germline CDR1 reads LNHDA; CDR2 reads SQIVND (reference sequence). With V trimmed by 0 bases and J by 6 bases, 5 bases remained unmatched. This CDR3 spans 15 amino acids. The CDR3 DNA reads TGTGCCAGTAGTATAGATCGACTAGCTTTCAATGAGCAGTTCTTC. This translates into CASSIDRLAFNEQFF.

The chain has TRBV7-3 and TRBJ1-1; D may be TRBD1 (6 bases). The CDR3 consists of 13 residues. Trimming cost V 5 bases and J 6 bases, with 13 bases left between them. Germline CDR1 reads SGHTA; CDR2 reads FQGTGA. For the CDR3, the DNA is TGTGCCAGCAGCCCCTGGGGGGGCGCTGAAGCTTTCTTT. Its translation is CASSPWGGAEAFF.

The chain employs TRBV5-6 and TRBJ2-7; 7 positions match TRBD1. The CDR3 totals 14 residues. J lost 6 bases, V lost 0 bases, and 6 bases had no gene match. Germline V gives CDR1 SGHDT, CDR2 YYEEEE. The CDR3 spells CASSLGGGLGEQYF. Here the CDR3 DNA reads TGTGCCAGCAGCTTGGGAGGGGGCTTAGGCGAGCAGTACTTC. The whole variable domain, remainder taken from reference TRBV5-6 and TRBJ2-7, is DAGVTQSPTHLIKTRGQQVTLRCSPKSGHDTVSWYQQALGQGPQFIFQYYEEEERQRGNFPDRFSGHQFPNYSSELNVNALLLGDSALYLCASSLGGGLGEQYFGPGTRLTVT.